This TCR beta chain was found in a study of blood T cells in healthy people across ages. Study-level findings and limits: Possibly, changes in expanded clonotypes were confounded because donor CMV status was unknown. Unsorted PBMCs prevented conclusive naive versus antigen-experienced comparison. Greater diversity and more naive CD4+ cells were seen in long-lived donors than in aged donors.

With 7 bases clipped from V and 6 bases from J, the junction kept 9 bases outside the gene matches. The CDR3 totals 14 residues. CDR1 and CDR2 (germline): SNHLY, FYNNEI. For this clonotype: The antigen is undetermined.

The second PCR ran about 6 to 12 cycles with a sample-barcoded 5' primer and J-beta primers. Each CDR3 protein gets one entry after TCRdb re-called the 5' RACE reads with MiXCR. The sample yields about 640,000 distinct CDR3 sequences, roughly three fifths seen once. The receptor's source is a man in his sixties in good health. The chain uses TRBV2 and TRBJ2-7; 10 nucleotides agree with TRBD2. Sequenced sample: blood. The DNA for the CDR3 is TGTGCCAGCACCTCACTAGCGGGGACGTGCGAGCAGTACTTC. Translated: CASTSLAGTCEQYF.